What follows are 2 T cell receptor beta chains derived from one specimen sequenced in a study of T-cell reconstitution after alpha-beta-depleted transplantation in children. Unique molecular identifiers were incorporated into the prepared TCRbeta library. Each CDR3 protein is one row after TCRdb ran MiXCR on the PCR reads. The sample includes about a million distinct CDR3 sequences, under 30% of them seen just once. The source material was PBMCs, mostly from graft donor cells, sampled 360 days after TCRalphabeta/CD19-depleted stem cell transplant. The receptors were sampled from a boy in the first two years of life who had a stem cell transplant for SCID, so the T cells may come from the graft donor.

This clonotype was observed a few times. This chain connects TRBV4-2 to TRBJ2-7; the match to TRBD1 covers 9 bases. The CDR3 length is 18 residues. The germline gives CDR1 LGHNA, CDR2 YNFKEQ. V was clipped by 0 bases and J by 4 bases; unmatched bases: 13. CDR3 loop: CASSQDYAPGQGRYEQYF. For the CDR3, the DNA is TGTGCCAGCAGCCAAGATTACGCCCCGGGACAGGGTCGTTACGAGCAGTACTTC.

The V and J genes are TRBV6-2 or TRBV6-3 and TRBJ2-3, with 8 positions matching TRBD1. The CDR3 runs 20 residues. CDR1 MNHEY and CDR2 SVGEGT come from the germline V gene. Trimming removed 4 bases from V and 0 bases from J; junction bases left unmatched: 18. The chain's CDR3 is CASSLLTGTGGFESTDTQYF. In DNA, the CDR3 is TGTGCCAGCAGTTTGCTCACCGGGACAGGAGGGTTTGAGAGCACAGATACGCAGTATTTT.